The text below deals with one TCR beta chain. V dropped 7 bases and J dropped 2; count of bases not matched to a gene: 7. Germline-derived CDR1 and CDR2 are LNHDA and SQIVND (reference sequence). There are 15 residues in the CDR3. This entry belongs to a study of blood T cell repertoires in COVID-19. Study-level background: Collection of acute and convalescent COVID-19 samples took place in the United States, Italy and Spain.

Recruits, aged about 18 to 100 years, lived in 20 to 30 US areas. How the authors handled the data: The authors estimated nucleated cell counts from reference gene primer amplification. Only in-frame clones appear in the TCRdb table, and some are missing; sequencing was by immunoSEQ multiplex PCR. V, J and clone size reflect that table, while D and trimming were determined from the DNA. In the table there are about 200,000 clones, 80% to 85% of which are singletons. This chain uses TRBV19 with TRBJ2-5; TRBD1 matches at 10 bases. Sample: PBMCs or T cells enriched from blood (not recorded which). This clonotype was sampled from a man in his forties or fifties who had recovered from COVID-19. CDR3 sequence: CASKPPGQGQETQYF. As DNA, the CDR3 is TGTGCCAGTAAGCCACCGGGACAGGGGCAAGAGACCCAGTACTTC.